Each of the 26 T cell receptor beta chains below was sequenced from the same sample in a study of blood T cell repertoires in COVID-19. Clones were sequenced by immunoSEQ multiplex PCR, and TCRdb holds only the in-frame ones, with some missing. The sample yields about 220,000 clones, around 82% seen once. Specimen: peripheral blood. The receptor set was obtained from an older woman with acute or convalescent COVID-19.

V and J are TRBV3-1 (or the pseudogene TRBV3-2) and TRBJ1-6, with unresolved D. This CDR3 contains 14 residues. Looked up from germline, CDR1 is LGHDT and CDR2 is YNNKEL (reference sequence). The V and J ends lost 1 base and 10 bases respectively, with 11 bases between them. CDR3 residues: CASSQVGQTSPLHF. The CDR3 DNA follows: TGTGCCAGCAGCCAAGTTGGGCAGACCTCACCCCTCCACTTT.

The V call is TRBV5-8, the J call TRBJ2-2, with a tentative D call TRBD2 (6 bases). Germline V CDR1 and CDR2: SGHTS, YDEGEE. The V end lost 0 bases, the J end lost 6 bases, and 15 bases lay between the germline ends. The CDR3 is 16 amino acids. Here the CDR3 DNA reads TGTGCCAGCAGCTTGGGGCGGAGGGGCTCGGCCGGGGAGCTGTTTTTT. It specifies CASSLGRRGSAGELFF.

The CDR3 spells CASSYSLEETQYF. The CDR3 DNA follows: TGTGCCAGCAGTTACTCGTTAGAAGAGACCCAGTACTTC. The V gene is TRBV6-2 or TRBV6-3, the J gene TRBJ2-5; D unclear. The CDR3 covers 13 residues. V dropped 0 bases and J dropped 3 bases, with 5 bases sitting between them. Germline values: CDR1 MNHEY, CDR2 SVGEGT.

CDR3 nucleotides: TGCGCCAGCAGTGAGTCTCGACAGGGGAGAAACACTGAAGCTTTCTTT. It yields the protein CASSESRQGRNTEAFF. V and J are TRBV10-2 and TRBJ1-1; 8 bases map to TRBD1. The V and J ends lost 0 bases and 2 bases, in that order; junction bases with no gene match: 5. This CDR3 has 16 amino acids. Germline loops: CDR1 WSHSY, CDR2 SAAADI.

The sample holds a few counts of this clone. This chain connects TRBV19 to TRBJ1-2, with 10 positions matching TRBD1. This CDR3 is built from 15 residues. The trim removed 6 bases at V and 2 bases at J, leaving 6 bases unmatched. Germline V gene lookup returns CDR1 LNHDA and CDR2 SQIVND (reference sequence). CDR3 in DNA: TGTGCCAGTAGCCTCCGGGACAGGGGAAACTATGGCTACACCTTC. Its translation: CASSLRDRGNYGYTF. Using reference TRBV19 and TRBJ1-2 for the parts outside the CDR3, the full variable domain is DGGITQSPKYLFRKEGQNVTLSCEQNLNHDAMYWYRQDPGQGLRLIYYSQIVNDFQKGDIAEGYSVSREKKESFPLTVTSAQKNPTAFYLCASSLRDRGNYGYTFGSGTRLTVV.

The CDR3 DNA follows: TGCAGCGTTTTAGGGGCCTCCACAGATACGCAGTATTTT. This encodes CSVLGASTDTQYF. The chain recombines TRBV29-1 with TRBJ2-3; D may be TRBD1 (5 bases). The germline CDR1 and CDR2 sequences are SQVTM and ANQGSEA. This CDR3 has 13 amino acids. V lost 5 bases to trimming and J lost 2 bases, with 11 bases between them.

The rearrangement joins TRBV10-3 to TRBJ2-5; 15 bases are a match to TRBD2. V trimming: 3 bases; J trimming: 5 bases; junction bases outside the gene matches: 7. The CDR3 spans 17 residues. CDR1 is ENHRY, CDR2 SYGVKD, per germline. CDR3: CAISDPSGLAGGETQYF. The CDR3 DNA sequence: TGTGCCATCAGTGACCCATCAGGACTAGCGGGGGGGGAGACCCAGTACTTC.

The CDR3, as DNA: TGTGCCAGCAGTGACGGTTTGGGGGGAAAGTGGAATACGCAGTATTTT. It translates to CASSDGLGGKWNTQYF. The gene calls are TRBV6-4 and TRBJ2-3; D perhaps matches TRBD2 (6 bases). Germline-derived CDR1 and CDR2 are MRHNA and SNTAGT. The CDR3 extends over 16 amino acids. Trimming cost V 2 bases and J 7 bases, with 19 bases left between them.

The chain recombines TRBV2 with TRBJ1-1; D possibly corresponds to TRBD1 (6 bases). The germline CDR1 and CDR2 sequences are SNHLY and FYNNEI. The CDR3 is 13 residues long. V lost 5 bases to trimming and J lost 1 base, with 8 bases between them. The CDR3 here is CASSYRENTEAFF. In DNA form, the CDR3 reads TGTGCCAGCAGTTACAGGGAGAACACTGAAGCTTTCTTT.

The CDR3 sequence: CASSLNGAGGGDTQYF. The CDR3 nucleotides are TGTGCCAGCAGCTTAAATGGAGCGGGGGGAGGAGATACGCAGTATTTT. The chain combines TRBV7-3 with TRBJ2-3, with 9 positions matching TRBD2. CDR1 is SGHTA, CDR2 FQGTGA, per germline. This CDR3 contains 16 residues. V trimming: 1 base; J trimming: 5 bases; junction bases outside the gene matches: 7.

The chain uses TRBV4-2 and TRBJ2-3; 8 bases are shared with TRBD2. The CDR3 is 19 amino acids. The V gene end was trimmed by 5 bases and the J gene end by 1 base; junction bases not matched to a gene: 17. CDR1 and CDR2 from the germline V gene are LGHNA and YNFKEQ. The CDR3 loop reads CASSSPAGGVPGGTDTQYF. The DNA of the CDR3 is TGTGCCAGCAGCTCACCCGCGGGGGGTGTCCCCGGCGGCACAGATACGCAGTATTTT.

The CDR3 DNA reads TGTGCCAGCAGCGTAGGTGGAAGCGGGGGATTCACAGATACGCAGTATTTT. Its protein is CASSVGGSGGFTDTQYF. V is TRBV9 and J is TRBJ2-3, with 8 bases fitting TRBD2. V shed 0 bases and J 2 bases; nucleotides not matched to a gene: 8. Germline lookup yields CDR1 SGDLS and CDR2 YYNGEE. The CDR3 spans 17 residues.

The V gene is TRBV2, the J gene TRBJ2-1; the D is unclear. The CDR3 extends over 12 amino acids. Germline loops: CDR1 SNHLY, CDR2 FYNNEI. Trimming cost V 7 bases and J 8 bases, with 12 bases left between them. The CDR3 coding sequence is TGTGCCAGCACCGAAAGTGACTATGAGCAGTTCTTC. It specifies CASTESDYEQFF.

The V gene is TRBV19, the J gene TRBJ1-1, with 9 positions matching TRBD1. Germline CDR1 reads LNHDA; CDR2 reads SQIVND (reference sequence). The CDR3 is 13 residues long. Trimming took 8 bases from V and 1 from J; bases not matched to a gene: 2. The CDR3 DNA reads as TGTGCCAGTCGGGACAGGGAGAACACTGAAGCTTTCTTT. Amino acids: CASRDRENTEAFF.

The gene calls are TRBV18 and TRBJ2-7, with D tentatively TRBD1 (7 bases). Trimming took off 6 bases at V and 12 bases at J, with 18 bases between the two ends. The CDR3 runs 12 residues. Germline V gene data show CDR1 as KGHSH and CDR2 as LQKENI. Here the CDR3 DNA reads TGTGCCAGCTCCGGACCGGAGGGGGCACCGTACTTC. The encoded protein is CASSGPEGAPYF.

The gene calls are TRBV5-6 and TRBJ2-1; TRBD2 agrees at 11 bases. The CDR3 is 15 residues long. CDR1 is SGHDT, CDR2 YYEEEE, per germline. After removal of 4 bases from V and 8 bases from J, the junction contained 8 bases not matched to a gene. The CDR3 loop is CASSPFSGGAHEQFF. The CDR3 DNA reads TGTGCCAGCAGCCCCTTTAGCGGGGGGGCCCATGAGCAGTTCTTC.

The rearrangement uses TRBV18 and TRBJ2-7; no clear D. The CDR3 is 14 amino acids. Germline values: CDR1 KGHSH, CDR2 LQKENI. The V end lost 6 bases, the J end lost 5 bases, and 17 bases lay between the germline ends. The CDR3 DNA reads TGTGCCAGCTCCCCCAACCCAAATTCTAACGAGCAGTACTTC. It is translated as CASSPNPNSNEQYF.

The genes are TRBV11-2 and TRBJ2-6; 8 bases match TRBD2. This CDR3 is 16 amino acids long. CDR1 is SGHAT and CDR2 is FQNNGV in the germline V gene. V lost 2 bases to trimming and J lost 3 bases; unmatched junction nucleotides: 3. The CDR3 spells CASSLRGGFGANVLTF. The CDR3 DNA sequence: TGTGCCAGCAGCTTACGGGGGGGCTTTGGGGCCAACGTCCTGACTTTC.

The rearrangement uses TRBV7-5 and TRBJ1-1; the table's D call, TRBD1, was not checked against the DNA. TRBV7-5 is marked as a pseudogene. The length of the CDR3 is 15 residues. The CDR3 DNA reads TGTGCCAGAAGCCACAAACAGGGGGCTGGCACTGAAGCTTTCTTT. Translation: CARSHKQGAGTEAFF.

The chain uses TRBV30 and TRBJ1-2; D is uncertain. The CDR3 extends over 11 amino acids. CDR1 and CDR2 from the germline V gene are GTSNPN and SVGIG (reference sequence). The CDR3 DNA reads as TGTGCTCACGGGCGGGACTATGGCTACACCTTC. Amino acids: CAHGRDYGYTF.

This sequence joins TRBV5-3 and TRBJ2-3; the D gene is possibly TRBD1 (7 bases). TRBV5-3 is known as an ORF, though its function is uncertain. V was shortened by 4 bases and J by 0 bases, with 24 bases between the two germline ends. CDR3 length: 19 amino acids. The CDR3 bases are TGTGCCAGAAGCCTTGGGAGAGACAGGGAGGTTCCTAGCACAGATACGCAGTATTTT. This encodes CARSLGRDREVPSTDTQYF.

The CDR3 loop reads CASKEFGEGGSSYEQYF. The CDR3 DNA follows: TGTGCCAGCAAAGAGTTCGGAGAGGGGGGGAGCTCCTACGAGCAGTACTTC. V gene TRBV7-9 combines with J gene TRBJ2-7; perhaps TRBD2 as D (7 bases). V dropped 7 bases and J dropped 0 bases, with 22 bases sitting between them. The CDR3 contains 17 residues. From germline, CDR1 is SEHNR and CDR2 FQNEAQ (reference sequence). The full variable domain, completed using reference TRBV7-9 and TRBJ2-7, is DTGVSQNPRHKITKRGQNVTFRCDPISEHNRLYWYRQTLGQGPEFLTYFQNEAQLEKSRLLSDRFSAERPKGSFSTLEIQRTEQGDSAMYLCASKEFGEGGSSYEQYFGPGTRLTVT.

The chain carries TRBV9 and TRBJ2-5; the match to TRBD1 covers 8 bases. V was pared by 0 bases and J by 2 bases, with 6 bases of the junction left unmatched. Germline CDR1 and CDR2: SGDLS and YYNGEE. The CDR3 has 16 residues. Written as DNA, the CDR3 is TGTGCCAGCAGCGTAGCGGCGGGACAGGTTCAAGAGACCCAGTACTTC. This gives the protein CASSVAAGQVQETQYF.

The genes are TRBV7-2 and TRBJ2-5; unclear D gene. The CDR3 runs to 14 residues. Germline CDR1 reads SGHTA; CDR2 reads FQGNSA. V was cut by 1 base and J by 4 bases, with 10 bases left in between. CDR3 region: CASSLGSNVETQYF. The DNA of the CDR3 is TGTGCCAGCAGCTTAGGGTCTAACGTAGAGACCCAGTACTTC.

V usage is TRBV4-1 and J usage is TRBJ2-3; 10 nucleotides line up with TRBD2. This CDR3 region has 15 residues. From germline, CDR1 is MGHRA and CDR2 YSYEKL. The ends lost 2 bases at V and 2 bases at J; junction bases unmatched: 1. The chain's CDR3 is CASSQLAGDTDTQYF. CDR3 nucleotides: TGCGCCAGCAGCCAACTAGCGGGAGACACAGATACGCAGTATTTT.

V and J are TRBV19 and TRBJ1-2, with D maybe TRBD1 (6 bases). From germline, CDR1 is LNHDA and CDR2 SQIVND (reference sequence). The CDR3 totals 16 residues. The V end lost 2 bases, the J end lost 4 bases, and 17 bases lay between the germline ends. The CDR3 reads CASSIWAPTGSYGYTF. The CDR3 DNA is TGTGCCAGTAGTATATGGGCCCCCACAGGGTCCTATGGCTACACCTTC. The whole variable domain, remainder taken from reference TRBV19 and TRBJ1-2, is DGGITQSPKYLFRKEGQNVTLSCEQNLNHDAMYWYRQDPGQGLRLIYYSQIVNDFQKGDIAEGYSVSREKKESFPLTVTSAQKNPTAFYLCASSIWAPTGSYGYTFGSGTRLTVV.